This note documents a single TCR beta chain sequence. Its antigen is unidentified. J lost 2 bases, V lost 0 bases, and 13 bases had no gene match. CDR1 and CDR2 (germline): SGDLS, YYNGEE. CDR3 size: 20 residues. The treatment is: some 20 received Ad26.COV2.S at low or high dose, single or two shots; about 5 received placebo; per-sample allocation not given. Material that was analyzed had been drawn on day 63 after the first vaccine or placebo injection. Method: immunoSEQ multiplex PCR; TCRdb's copy keeps in-frame clones and lacks some. The sample yields 360,000 or so clones, about 89% seen once. These data originate in a study of Ad26.COV2.S vaccination and SARS-CoV-2 variants. Looking at the study overall: Sample donor was a member of the COV1001 Ad26.COV2.S trial arm. Study-wide findings and caveats: Spike-specific TCR breadth ran higher among vaccine recipients than placebo recipients.

The source is a person aged 18-60 years who received the Ad26.COV2.S COVID-19 vaccine or a placebo. The J gene is TRBJ2-3, the V gene TRBV9; 12 bases fit TRBD2. The sample here was peripheral blood, taken in a trial of Ad26.COV2.S vaccine versus placebo. CDR3 region: CASSVATPLPSGRATDTQYF. Written as DNA, the CDR3 is TGTGCCAGCAGCGTAGCTACCCCCTTACCTAGCGGGAGGGCCACAGATACGCAGTATTTT.